Following are 21 T cell receptor beta chains from one sample sequenced in a study of cytomegalovirus exposure and HLA in healthy donors. It was with 60 Vbeta and 13 Jbeta primers that the PCR ran. Profiling relied on immunoSEQ multiplex PCR, and the TCRdb table lists in-frame clones only, not all of them. Of about 190,000 clones in the sample, over 75% were seen once. The material sequenced was PBMCs. The receptors were gathered from a man aged 18 to 29 in good health and CMV-seronegative.

The J gene is TRBJ2-7, the V gene TRBV5-3, with 8 bases fitting TRBD2. TRBV5-3 is reported as an ORF; its role is uncertain. V trimming: 6 bases; J trimming: 2 bases; junction bases outside the gene matches: 1. The CDR3 totals 12 residues. CDR3 protein: CARTGGAYEQYF. The CDR3 region has the DNA TGTGCCAGAACGGGGGGGGCCTACGAGCAGTACTTC.

The gene calls are TRBV7-9 and TRBJ2-5; 7 nucleotides match TRBD1. This CDR3 is 14 amino acids long. After removal of 0 bases from V and 2 bases from J, the junction contained 0 bases not matched to a gene. From germline, CDR1 is SEHNR and CDR2 FQNEAQ (reference sequence). Here the CDR3 DNA reads TGTGCCAGCAGCTTAGCCAGGGGGCAAGAGACCCAGTACTTC. Its translation: CASSLARGQETQYF.

This clone was found once. The chain recombines TRBV19 with TRBJ2-5, with 7 bases identical to TRBD2. The CDR3 runs 15 residues. Germline V gene lookup returns CDR1 LNHDA and CDR2 SQIVND (reference sequence). The trim removed 2 bases at V and 3 bases at J, leaving 6 bases unmatched. The CDR3 nucleotides are TGTGCCAGTAGTATAAACGGGCTAGCGGAAGAGACCCAGTACTTC. Its protein product is CASSINGLAEETQYF.

The rearrangement links TRBV4-3 to TRBJ2-7; D may be TRBD2 (5 bases). CDR3 length equals 16 residues. CDR1 and CDR2 (germline): LGHNA, YSLEER. V was trimmed by 0 bases and J by 4 bases, leaving 16 bases between them. The CDR3 sequence: CASSQDPGGLFYEQYF. The CDR3 DNA reads as TGCGCCAGCAGCCAAGATCCAGGCGGGCTTTTTTACGAGCAGTACTTC.

The CDR3 spells CASRSPGQGTEQYF. The CDR3 nucleotides read TGTGCCAGCAGATCCCCGGGACAGGGGACCGAGCAGTACTTC. The chain recombines TRBV6-5 with TRBJ2-7; 10 bases are a match to TRBD1. With 6 bases clipped from V and 6 bases from J, the junction kept 8 bases outside the gene matches. CDR1 MNHEY and CDR2 SVGAGI come from the germline V gene. The CDR3 consists of 14 residues.

CDR3 coding DNA: TGTGCCAGCTCACTCGCCGGGACAGGGGACACTGAAGCTTTCTTT. Encoded protein: CASSLAGTGDTEAFF. This chain joins TRBV18 and TRBJ1-1; TRBD1 matches at 10 bases. V lost 4 bases to trimming and J lost 3 bases; unmatched junction nucleotides: 5. The CDR3 sequence is 15 residues long. Germline CDR1 reads KGHSH; CDR2 reads LQKENI.

The chain has TRBV7-9 and TRBJ2-5; maybe TRBD2 (6 bases). The CDR3 contains 15 residues. V shed 3 bases and J shed 4 bases, with 15 bases lying between them. The V gene's germline CDR1 is SEHNR and CDR2 FQNEAQ (reference sequence). CDR3 amino acids: CASSLTVGGRETQYF. Here the CDR3 DNA reads TGTGCCAGCAGCTTGACAGTCGGGGGTAGAGAGACCCAGTACTTC.

This chain connects TRBV18 to TRBJ1-5; D might be TRBD1 (5 bases). The CDR3 consists of 16 residues. Trimming removed 1 base from V and 3 bases from J, with 13 bases in between. CDR1 and CDR2 from the germline V gene are KGHSH and LQKENI. The CDR3 DNA sequence: TGTGCCAGCTCACCACAGGGACTGATTAACAATCAGCCCCAGCATTTT. Amino acid sequence: CASSPQGLINNQPQHF.

This sequence joins TRBV5-1 and TRBJ2-2, with D perhaps TRBD1 (5 bases). V was shortened by 4 bases and J by 3 bases, with 16 bases between the two germline ends. The CDR3 contains 16 residues. Germline V gene lookup returns CDR1 SGHRS and CDR2 YFSETQ. CDR3 amino acids: CASSTGQGPYTGELFF. The CDR3, as DNA: TGCGCCAGCAGCACTGGGCAGGGTCCTTACACCGGGGAGCTGTTTTTT.

The gene calls are TRBV4-3 and TRBJ2-5, with D possibly being TRBD1 (6 bases). V was clipped by 4 bases and J by 5 bases, with 14 bases between them. CDR1 LGHNA and CDR2 YSLEER come from the germline V gene. This CDR3 region has 14 residues. DNA for the CDR3: TGCGCCAGCAGCCGGGGCAGGGGTCCGGAGACCCAGTACTTC. Translating gives CASSRGRGPETQYF.

The V and J genes are TRBV9 and TRBJ1-5; D gene ambiguous. CDR3 length: 13 amino acids. Germline lookup yields CDR1 SGDLS and CDR2 YYNGEE. With 0 bases removed from V and 5 bases from J, the gap between germline ends came to 6 bases. CDR3: CASSVDQDQPQHF. CDR3 in DNA: TGTGCCAGCAGCGTAGATCAGGATCAGCCCCAGCATTTT.

The rearrangement joins TRBV25-1 to TRBJ1-2; 10 bases line up with TRBD1. The CDR3 length is 14 residues. Trimming removed 1 base from V and 8 bases from J; junction bases left unmatched: 4. Germline lookup yields CDR1 MGHDK and CDR2 SYGVNS. The DNA for the CDR3 is TGTGCCAGCAGTGAATGGGACAGGGGAATCGGCTACACCTTC. Amino acids: CASSEWDRGIGYTF.

Turning to this clone: This same CDR3 is encoded by further DNA sequences in the sample. The chain uses TRBV7-2 and TRBJ1-2, with 7 bases aligning to TRBD1. The CDR3 contains 14 residues. The junction had 4 bases not matched to a gene; V was cut back by 1 base and J by 5 bases. The germline V gene encodes CDR1 SGHTA and CDR2 FQGNSA. CDR3 bases: TGTGCCAGCAGCTTAGGGACAGGCCCATATGGCTACACCTTC. Its protein product is CASSLGTGPYGYTF.

Only a few counts were recorded for this clone. This chain joins TRBV25-1 and TRBJ2-2; 10 nucleotides agree with TRBD2. V lost 6 bases and J lost 3; bases outside the gene matches: 4. CDR3 size: 15 residues. CDR1 is MGHDK and CDR2 is SYGVNS in the germline V gene. The CDR3 coding sequence is TGTGCCAGCAGCCGAGCGGGAGGGTACACCGGGGAGCTGTTTTTT. Protein product: CASSRAGGYTGELFF.

This rearrangement joins TRBV19 to TRBJ1-3, with no clear D. The length of the CDR3 is 16 residues. CDR1 and CDR2 (germline): LNHDA, SQIVND (reference sequence). With 5 bases removed from V and 2 bases from J, the gap between germline ends came to 16 bases. CDR3 nucleotide sequence: TGTGCCAGTAGTTTTATCTTGTACGGAGCTGGAAACACCATATATTTT. Its translation: CASSFILYGAGNTIYF.

This clone was picked up a small number of times. The V gene is TRBV7-2, the J gene TRBJ2-1; D not resolved. The germline gives CDR1 SGHTA, CDR2 FQGNSA. The CDR3 consists of 11 residues. V lost 5 bases and J lost 5, with 4 bases in between. The CDR3 DNA is TGTGCCAGCAGCCCCGACAATGAGCAGTTCTTC. Translation: CASSPDNEQFF.

The chain links TRBV4-2 to TRBJ2-7, with 7 bases identical to TRBD2. There are 15 residues in the CDR3. The junction had 6 bases not matched to a gene; V was cut back by 4 bases and J by 0 bases. Germline V gene data show CDR1 as LGHNA and CDR2 as YNFKEQ. The CDR3 DNA is TGTGCCAGCAGCCTTAGGGAGGGCCGCTCCTACGAGCAGTACTTC. The encoded protein is CASSLREGRSYEQYF.

The rearrangement uses TRBV11-2 and TRBJ2-1; D perhaps matches TRBD2 (6 bases). Per germline, CDR1 SGHAT and CDR2 FQNNGV. CDR3 length: 16 amino acids. The V end was cut by 3 bases, the J end by 5 bases, with 17 bases between. CDR3 region: CASSFSGAWGDNEQFF. The CDR3 DNA follows: TGTGCCAGCAGCTTCTCGGGCGCGTGGGGGGACAATGAGCAGTTCTTC.

Details on this clone: The same CDR3 can be traced to other DNA sequences in this sample. CDR3 amino acids: CASSFSGTENSPLHF. In DNA form, the CDR3 reads TGTGCCAGCAGCTTCTCCGGGACAGAGAATTCACCCCTCCACTTT. The genes are TRBV6-6 and TRBJ1-6; 7 positions match TRBD1. This CDR3 comprises 15 residues. Germline CDR1 and CDR2: MNHNY and SVGAGI (reference sequence). V lost 6 bases to trimming and J lost 7 bases; unmatched junction nucleotides: 9.

The chain links TRBV5-8 to TRBJ2-3; D uncertain. The CDR3 length is 14 residues. Trimming took off 1 base at V and 0 bases at J, with 6 bases between the two ends. Germline-derived CDR1 and CDR2 are SGHTS and YDEGEE. The CDR3, as DNA: TGTGCCAGCAGCTTGCTGGGCAGCACAGATACGCAGTATTTT. Amino acid sequence: CASSLLGSTDTQYF.

This clone turned up a few times. This chain uses TRBV11-2 with TRBJ2-3; 7 bases line up with TRBD2. The CDR3 sequence is 16 residues long. Trimming at V came to 5 bases and at J to 1 base, leaving 9 bases not matched to a gene. CDR1 and CDR2 (germline): SGHAT, FQNNGV. CDR3 sequence reads: CASSAFGLEGTDTQYF. The CDR3 region has the DNA TGTGCCAGCAGCGCCTTCGGACTAGAGGGCACAGATACGCAGTATTTT. The whole variable domain, filled in from reference TRBV11-2 and TRBJ2-3, reads EAGVAQSPRYKIIEKRQSVAFWCNPISGHATLYWYQQILGQGPKLLIQFQNNGVVDDSQLPKDRFSAERLKGVDSTLKIQPAKLEDSAVYLCASSAFGLEGTDTQYFGPGTRLTVL.